Sequencing of this TCR beta chain was carried out in a study of CD8 T cells in Susac syndrome. An input of about 0.5 to 1 ug of RNA was subjected to reverse transcription using random hexamers. TCRdb reanalysed the immunoSEQ multiplex PCR reads using MiXCR and keeps one entry per CDR3 protein. The profile covers about 94,000 distinct CDR3 sequences, with about 94% appearing a single time and over 0.3% taken by the ten largest. The sample holds one count of this clonotype. This TCR was recovered from a human donor with Susac syndrome. The sample was CD4+ T cells from PBMCs.

The CDR3 loop reads CASSFFPGQGAGTGELFF. DNA of the CDR3: TGCGCCAGCAGCTTCTTTCCGGGACAGGGGGCCGGCACCGGGGAGCTGTTTTTT. The chain recombines TRBV5-1 with TRBJ2-2; TRBD1 agrees at 12 bases. J lost 4 bases, V lost 2 bases, and 9 bases had no gene match. The germline V gene encodes CDR1 SGHRS and CDR2 YFSETQ. CDR3 length: 18 amino acids.